The sequence of this T cell receptor beta chain was determined in a study of T cells in Graves' hyperthyroidism and ophthalmopathy (dated by TCRdb to about 2019). Concerning the study at large: Peripheral blood was sampled at the time of initial diagnosis, prior to any treatment. TCR V-J signatures able to tell the groups apart were searched for in a discovery cohort of around 95 patients, of whom around 42 had Graves' ophthalmopathy and around 56 had stable Graves' hyperthyroidism. Whether ophthalmopathy could be predicted prospectively was tested in an independent validation cohort made up of roughly 20 hyperthyroidism patients plus 17 patients who later progressed to ophthalmopathy. The approximately 100 discovery patients were randomly divided into training and test sets at a 7:3 ratio. Thyroid tissue and blood T-cell repertoires from several Graves' hyperthyroidism patients were also compared in the study. Once sampling was done, hyperthyroidism patients were given methimazole at a starting dose of 30 mg daily, whereas ophthalmopathy patients were given high-dose intravenous methylprednisolone. TCR Vbeta CDR3 sequencing of roughly 140 peripheral blood samples (roughly 43 ophthalmopathy, roughly 74 hyperthyroidism and about 17 progressor patients) is reported in the paper. Results and caveats for the whole study, not just this receptor: Ophthalmopathy was separated from stable hyperthyroidism by a 13 V-J signature model, with 85% to 90% sensitivity and roughly 81% specificity obtained in cross-validation and 80%/75% obtained in testing. Sample size was not statistically predetermined, and investigators were not blinded to group allocation. Most expanded thyroid clonotypes (frequency above 0.001) were also found in blood, which suggests that blood repertoires may mirror thyroid immune responses. In validation, progression to ophthalmopathy was predicted by the model with roughly 69% sensitivity and 72.22% specificity, a median of about 6.4 months before onset.

Stable Graves' hyperthyroidism was defined as the absence of progression to ophthalmopathy over 18 months of follow-up. Hyperthyroidism patients were newly diagnosed, with disease duration under 2 months, and aged 18 to 65 years. Any patient with an uncontrolled infection, another autoimmune disease, pregnancy or lactation was excluded. Diagnoses relied on clinical symptoms, serum thyroxine and TRAb, thyroid ultrasound and orbital computed tomography. Ficoll-Paque density gradient centrifugation was used to isolate PBMCs from approximately 11 ml of fresh peripheral blood. Total RNA was extracted with Trizol reagent, and quality was checked on an Agilent 2100 Bioanalyzer. From the germline V gene (reference sequence), CDR1 is LNHDA and CDR2 is SQIVND. CDR3 length: 16 amino acids, cysteine to phenylalanine. Solely the CDR3 DNA is kept, with 48 bases framed from the first base. V is pruned by 6 bases and J by 4 bases, leaving 11 bases of the junction without a gene match.

This clonotype has only a few counts. What this receptor recognizes is not known. Per-nucleotide qualities are absent, and no much larger clonotype sits a single base away. Amplification of TCR beta CDR3 regions was carried out from RNA transcripts. The TCR CDR3 was subjected to a first round of RT-PCR using the HTBI primer set and the Qiagen OneStep RT-PCR kit. Libraries were constructed in a second round of multiplex PCR, after which size selection and purification were carried out. Sequencing of the libraries was done on an Illumina HiSeq2000 using paired-end 100 bp reads. Under the source paper's analysis protocol: SOAPnuke was used to process the raw data, removing reads that contained adapters or uncalled bases, had a mean Phred below 15, or lacked an exact match to the constant primer or identifier. High-quality paired reads were merged with COPE v1.2.5, and unique nucleotide sequences were defined as clonotypes. Clonotypes were aligned to IMGT TRBV, TRBD and TRBJ reference segments using MiTCR v1.1. Only V-J combinations with frequency above 0.0001, covering about 99% of repertoires, were analysed. A TCS score was defined as the ratio between F50 (clonal expansion) and ExV (chaos), using BLOSUM62-based TCRdist between CDR3 peptides within each V-J. Welch's t-statistics and random forest reduced 514 V-J features to 13, which were used in a naive Bayes classifier (R e1071). TCRdb passed the public sequencing reads through fastp at Q25 and MiXCR, retaining productive beta sequences. Every distinct CDR3 protein forms one entry, paired with its most common genes and DNA. TCRdb, rather than the study authors, made the V and J calls. This sample holds approximately 610,000 distinct CDR3 sequences; 16% were observed only once. About 20% of the sample belongs to the ten largest clones.

The sequenced material came from blood. The origin of this receptor is a woman aged 18-29 years with Graves' hyperthyroidism. This receptor chain uses TRBV19 and TRBJ2-5; the junction holds 10 bases that match TRBD1. The CDR3 protein sequence reads: CASRDRGMADGETQYF. The DNA is TGTGCCAGTAGGGACAGGGGGATGGCTGATGGAGAGACCCAGTACTTC.